The entry that follows covers one TCR beta chain sequence. V lost 3 bases and J lost 4, with 16 bases in between. Germline loops: CDR1 DFQATT, CDR2 SNEGSKA (reference sequence). The CDR3 length is 14 residues. The sample originates from a study of blood T cell repertoires in COVID-19. Whole-study context: Both acute and convalescent COVID-19 samples were obtained from the United States, Italy and Spain. PBMCs, B-cell-depleted T cells, or T cells were the source of the cDNA or gDNA that made up the material.

Original processing methods: Using reference gene primer amplification, nucleated cell counts were estimated. Produced via immunoSEQ multiplex PCR; TCRdb's table is partial and in-frame only. V, J and clone size reflect that table, while D and trimming were determined from the DNA. The top ten hold under 3% of the sample, which has 350,000 to 450,000 clones, approximately 86% seen once. The chain recombines TRBV20-1 with TRBJ2-7; perhaps TRBD2 as D (6 bases). The clonotype was recovered from a human donor in a cohort sampled during active COVID-19. The material sequenced was peripheral blood. In DNA, the CDR3 is TGCAGTGCTAGTGGCGCGGGGAGTTGGTACGAGCAGTACTTC. It encodes CSASGAGSWYEQYF.